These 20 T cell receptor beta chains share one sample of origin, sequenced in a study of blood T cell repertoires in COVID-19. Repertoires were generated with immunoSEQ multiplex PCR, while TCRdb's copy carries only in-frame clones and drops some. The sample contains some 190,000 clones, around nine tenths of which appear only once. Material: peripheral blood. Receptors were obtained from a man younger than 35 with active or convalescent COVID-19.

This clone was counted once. CDR3 coding DNA: TGCGCCAGCAGCTTGGCCAGGACAGGGGCTTATACTGAAGCTTTCTTT. This encodes CASSLARTGAYTEAFF. The V call is TRBV5-1, the J call TRBJ1-1; TRBD1 matches at 9 bases. The V and J ends lost 0 bases and 5 bases, in that order; junction bases with no gene match: 8. The CDR3 extends over 16 amino acids. CDR1 and CDR2 (germline): SGHRS, YFSETQ.

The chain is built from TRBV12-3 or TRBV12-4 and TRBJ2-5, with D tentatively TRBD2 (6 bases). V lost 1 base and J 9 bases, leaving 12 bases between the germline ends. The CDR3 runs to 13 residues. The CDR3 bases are TGTGCCAGCAGTTTAGTTAGCAGGGAGGCCCAGTACTTC. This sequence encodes CASSLVSREAQYF.

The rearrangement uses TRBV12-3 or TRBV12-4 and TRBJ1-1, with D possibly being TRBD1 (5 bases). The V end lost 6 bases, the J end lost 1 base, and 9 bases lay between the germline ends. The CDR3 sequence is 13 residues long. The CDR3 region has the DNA TGTGCCAGCAGACCACAGGAGAACACTGAAGCTTTCTTT. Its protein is CASRPQENTEAFF.

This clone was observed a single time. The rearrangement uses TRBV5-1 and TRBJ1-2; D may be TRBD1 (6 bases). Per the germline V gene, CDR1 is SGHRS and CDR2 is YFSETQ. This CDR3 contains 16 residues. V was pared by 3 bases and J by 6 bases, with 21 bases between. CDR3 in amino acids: CASSYYYREGQNGYTF. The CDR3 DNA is TGCGCCAGCAGCTACTATTACAGGGAAGGCCAGAATGGCTACACCTTC.

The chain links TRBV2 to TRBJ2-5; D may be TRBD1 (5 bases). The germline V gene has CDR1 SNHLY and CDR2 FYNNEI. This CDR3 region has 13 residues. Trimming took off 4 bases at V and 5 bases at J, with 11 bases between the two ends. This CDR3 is CASSVAGLETQYF. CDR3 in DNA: TGTGCCAGCAGTGTGGCAGGGTTGGAGACCCAGTACTTC. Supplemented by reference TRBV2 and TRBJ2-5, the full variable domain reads EPEVTQTPSHQVTQMGQEVILRCVPISNHLYFYWYRQILGQKVEFLVSFYNNEISEKSEIFDDQFSVERPDGSNFTLKIRSTKLEDSAMYFCASSVAGLETQYFGPGTRLLVL.

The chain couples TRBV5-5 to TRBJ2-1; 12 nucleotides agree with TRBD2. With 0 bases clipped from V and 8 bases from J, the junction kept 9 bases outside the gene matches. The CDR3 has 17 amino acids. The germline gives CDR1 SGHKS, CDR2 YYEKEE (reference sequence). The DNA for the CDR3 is TGTGCCAGCAGCTTGGGACTAGCGGGAGCTACGAGTTATGAGCAGTTCTTC. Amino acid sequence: CASSLGLAGATSYEQFF.

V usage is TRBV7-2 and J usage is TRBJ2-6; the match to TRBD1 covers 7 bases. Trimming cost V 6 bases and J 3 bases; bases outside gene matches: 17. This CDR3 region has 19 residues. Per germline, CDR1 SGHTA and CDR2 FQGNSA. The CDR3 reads CASSPDRDSVFRGANVLTF. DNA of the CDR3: TGTGCCAGCAGTCCTGACCGGGACAGTGTGTTTCGTGGGGCCAACGTCCTGACTTTC. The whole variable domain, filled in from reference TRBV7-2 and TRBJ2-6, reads GAGVSQSPSNKVTEKGKDVELRCDPISGHTALYWYRQSLGQGLEFLIYFQGNSAPDKSGLPSDRFSAERTGGSVSTLTIQRTQQEDSAVYLCASSPDRDSVFRGANVLTFGAGSRLTVL.

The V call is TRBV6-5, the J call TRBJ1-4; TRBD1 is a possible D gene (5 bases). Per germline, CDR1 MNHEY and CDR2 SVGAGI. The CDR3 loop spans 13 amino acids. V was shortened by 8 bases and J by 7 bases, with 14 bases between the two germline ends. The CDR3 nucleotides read TGTGCCAGCCACGGGGGGATAGGTGAAAAACTGTTTTTT. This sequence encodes CASHGGIGEKLFF.

This CDR3 is CASGRETGGQPQHF. CDR3 coding DNA: TGTGCCAGCGGGAGGGAGACAGGGGGGCAGCCCCAGCATTTT. The rearrangement joins TRBV2 to TRBJ1-5; 9 bases agree with TRBD1. This CDR3 is 14 amino acids long. V lost 8 bases and J lost 7; bases outside the gene matches: 9. CDR1 is SNHLY, CDR2 FYNNEI, per germline.

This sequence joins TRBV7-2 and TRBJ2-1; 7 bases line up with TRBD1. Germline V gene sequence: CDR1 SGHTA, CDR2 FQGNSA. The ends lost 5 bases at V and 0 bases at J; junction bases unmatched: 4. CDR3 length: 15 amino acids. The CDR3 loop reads CASSGRDSSYNEQFF. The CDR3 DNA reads TGTGCCAGCAGCGGCCGGGACAGCTCCTACAATGAGCAGTTCTTC.

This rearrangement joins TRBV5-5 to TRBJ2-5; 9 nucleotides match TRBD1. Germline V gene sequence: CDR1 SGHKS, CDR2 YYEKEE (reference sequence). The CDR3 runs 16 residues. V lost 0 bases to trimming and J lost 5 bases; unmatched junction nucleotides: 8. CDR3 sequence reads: CASSLVDRGLVETQYF. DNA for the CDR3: TGTGCCAGCAGCTTGGTGGACAGGGGATTAGTGGAGACCCAGTACTTC.

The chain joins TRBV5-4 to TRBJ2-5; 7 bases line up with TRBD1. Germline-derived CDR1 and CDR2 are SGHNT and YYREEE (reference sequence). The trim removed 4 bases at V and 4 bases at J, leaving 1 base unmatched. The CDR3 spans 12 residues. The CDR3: CASSRQGETQYF. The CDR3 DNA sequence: TGTGCCAGCAGCAGACAGGGAGAGACCCAGTACTTC.

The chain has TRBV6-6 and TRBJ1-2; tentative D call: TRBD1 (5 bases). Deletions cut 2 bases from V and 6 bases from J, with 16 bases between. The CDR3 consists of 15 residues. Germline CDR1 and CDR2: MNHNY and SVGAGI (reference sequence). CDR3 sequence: CASSYLDRPVDGYTF. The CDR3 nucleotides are TGTGCCAGCAGTTACCTAGACAGACCAGTTGATGGCTACACCTTC.

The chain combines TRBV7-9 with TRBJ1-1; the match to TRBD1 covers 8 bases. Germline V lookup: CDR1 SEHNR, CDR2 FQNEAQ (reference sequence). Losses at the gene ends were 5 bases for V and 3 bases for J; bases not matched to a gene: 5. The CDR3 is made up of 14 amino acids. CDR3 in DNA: TGTGCCAGCAGCATACAGGGGGGACACACTGAAGCTTTCTTT. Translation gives CASSIQGGHTEAFF.

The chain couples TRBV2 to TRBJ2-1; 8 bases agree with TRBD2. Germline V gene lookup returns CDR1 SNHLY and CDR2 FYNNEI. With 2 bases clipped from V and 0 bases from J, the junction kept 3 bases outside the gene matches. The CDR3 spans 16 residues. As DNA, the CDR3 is TGTGCCAGCAGTGAATCGGGACTAGGCTCCTACAATGAGCAGTTCTTC. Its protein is CASSESGLGSYNEQFF.

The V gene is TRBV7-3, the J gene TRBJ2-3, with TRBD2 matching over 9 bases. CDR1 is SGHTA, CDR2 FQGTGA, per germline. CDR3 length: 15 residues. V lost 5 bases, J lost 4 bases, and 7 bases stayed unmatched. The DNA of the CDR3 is TGTGCCAGCAGCGCGACTAGCGGACCCTCAGATACGCAGTATTTT. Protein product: CASSATSGPSDTQYF.

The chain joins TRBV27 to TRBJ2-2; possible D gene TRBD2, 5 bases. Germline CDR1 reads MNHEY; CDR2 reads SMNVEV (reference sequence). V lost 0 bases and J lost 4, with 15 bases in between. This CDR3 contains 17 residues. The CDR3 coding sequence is TGTGCCAGCAGTTTATCACCGGGGAGAATAAGCACCGGGGAGCTGTTTTTT. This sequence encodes CASSLSPGRISTGELFF.

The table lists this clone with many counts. The CDR3 region is CASSRGPSSGNTIYF. CDR3 bases: TGTGCCAGCAGCCGTGGTCCGAGCTCTGGAAACACCATATATTTT. V usage is TRBV7-2 and J usage is TRBJ1-3; no clear D. Germline V gives CDR1 SGHTA, CDR2 FQGNSA. Trimming shortened V by 5 bases and J by 0 bases, and 11 bases separated the two germline ends. This CDR3 has 15 residues.

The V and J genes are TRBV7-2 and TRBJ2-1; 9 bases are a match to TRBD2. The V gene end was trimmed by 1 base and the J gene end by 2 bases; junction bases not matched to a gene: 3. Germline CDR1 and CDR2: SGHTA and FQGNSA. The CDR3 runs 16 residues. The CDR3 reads CASSLVASGAYNEQFF. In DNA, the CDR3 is TGTGCCAGCAGCTTAGTGGCTAGCGGGGCCTACAATGAGCAGTTCTTC.

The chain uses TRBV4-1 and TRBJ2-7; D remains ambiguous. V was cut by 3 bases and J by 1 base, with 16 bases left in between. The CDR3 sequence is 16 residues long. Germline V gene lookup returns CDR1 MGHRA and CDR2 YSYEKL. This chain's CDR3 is CASSHNEAIGSYEQYF. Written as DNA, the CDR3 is TGCGCCAGCAGCCACAACGAGGCAATTGGGTCCTACGAGCAGTACTTC.